This T cell receptor beta chain is from a study of blood T cell repertoires in COVID-19. The CDR3 runs to 16 residues. Germline CDR1 is SEHNR and CDR2 is FQNEAQ (reference sequence). V dropped 4 bases and J dropped 4; count of bases not matched to a gene: 9. The table lists this clone with a few counts. Clones were sequenced by immunoSEQ multiplex PCR, and TCRdb holds only the in-frame ones, with some missing. The table has over 250,000 clones, approximately 87% seen once. The chain uses TRBV7-9 and TRBJ1-2, with 10 positions matching TRBD1. The sequence derives from a woman between 40 and 50 years old who had recovered from COVID-19. The sequencing input was peripheral blood. The CDR3 sequence is CASSWASGTGVYGYTF. CDR3 in DNA: TGTGCCAGCAGCTGGGCATCCGGGACAGGGGTCTATGGCTACACCTTC.